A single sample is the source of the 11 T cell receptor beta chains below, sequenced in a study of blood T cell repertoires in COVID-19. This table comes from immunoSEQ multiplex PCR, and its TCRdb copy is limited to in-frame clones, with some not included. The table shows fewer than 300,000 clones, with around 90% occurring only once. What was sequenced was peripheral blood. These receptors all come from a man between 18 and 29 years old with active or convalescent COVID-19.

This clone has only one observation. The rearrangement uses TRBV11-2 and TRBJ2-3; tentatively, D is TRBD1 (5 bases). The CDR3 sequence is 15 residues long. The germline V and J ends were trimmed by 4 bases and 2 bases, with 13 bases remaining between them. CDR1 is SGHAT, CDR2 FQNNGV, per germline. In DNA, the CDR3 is TGTGCCAGCAGCTCTTTCGCAGGGATCACAGATACGCAGTATTTT. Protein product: CASSSFAGITDTQYF.

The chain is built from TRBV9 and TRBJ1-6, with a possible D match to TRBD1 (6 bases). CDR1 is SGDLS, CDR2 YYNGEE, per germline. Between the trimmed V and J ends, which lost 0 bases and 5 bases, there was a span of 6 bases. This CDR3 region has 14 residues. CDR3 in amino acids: CASSVAGDNSPLHF. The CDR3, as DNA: TGTGCCAGCAGCGTAGCAGGGGATAATTCACCCCTCCACTTT.

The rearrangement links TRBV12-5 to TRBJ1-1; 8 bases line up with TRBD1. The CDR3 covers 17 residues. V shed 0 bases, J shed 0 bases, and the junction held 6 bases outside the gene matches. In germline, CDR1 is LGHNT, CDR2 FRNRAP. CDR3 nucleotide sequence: TGTGCTAGTGGTTTGGTACTTGCAGGGGGCATGAACACTGAAGCTTTCTTT. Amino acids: CASGLVLAGGMNTEAFF. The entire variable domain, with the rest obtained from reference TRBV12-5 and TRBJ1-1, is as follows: DARVTQTPRHKVTEMGQEVTMRCQPILGHNTVFWYRQTMMQGLELLAYFRNRAPLDDSGMPKDRFSAEMPDATLATLKIQPSEPRDSAVYFCASGLVLAGGMNTEAFFGQGTRLTVV.

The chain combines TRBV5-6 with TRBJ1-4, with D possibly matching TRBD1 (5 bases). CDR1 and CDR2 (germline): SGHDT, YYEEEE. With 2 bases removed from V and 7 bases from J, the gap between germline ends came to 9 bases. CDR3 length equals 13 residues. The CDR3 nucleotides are TGTGCCAGCAGCTTCCGGGGGGGTGAAAAACTGTTTTTT. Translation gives CASSFRGGEKLFF.

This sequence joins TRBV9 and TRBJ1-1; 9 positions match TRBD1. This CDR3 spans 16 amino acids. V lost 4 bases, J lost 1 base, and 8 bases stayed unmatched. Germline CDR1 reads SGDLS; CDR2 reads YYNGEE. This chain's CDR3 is CASSPRTGVRNTEAFF. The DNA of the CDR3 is TGTGCCAGCAGCCCAAGGACAGGGGTAAGGAACACTGAAGCTTTCTTT.

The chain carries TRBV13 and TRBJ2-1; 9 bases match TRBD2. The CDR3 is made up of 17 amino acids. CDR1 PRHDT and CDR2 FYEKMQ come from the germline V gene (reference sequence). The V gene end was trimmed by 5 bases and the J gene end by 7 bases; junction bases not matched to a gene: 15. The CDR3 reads CASSPRGVAGAKNEQFF. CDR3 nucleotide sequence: TGTGCCAGCAGCCCCCGGGGGGTAGCGGGGGCCAAAAATGAGCAGTTCTTC.

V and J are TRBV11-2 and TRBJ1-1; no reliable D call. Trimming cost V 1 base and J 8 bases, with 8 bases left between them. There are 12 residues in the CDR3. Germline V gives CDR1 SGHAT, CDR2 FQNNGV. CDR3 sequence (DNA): TGTGCCAGCAGCTTAGGGGAGGCGGAAGCTTTCTTT. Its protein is CASSLGEAEAFF.

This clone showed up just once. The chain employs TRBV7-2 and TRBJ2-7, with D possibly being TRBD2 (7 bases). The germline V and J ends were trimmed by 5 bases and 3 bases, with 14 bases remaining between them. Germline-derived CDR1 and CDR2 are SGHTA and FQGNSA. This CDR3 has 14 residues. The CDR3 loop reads CASSNPGGRYEQYF. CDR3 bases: TGTGCCAGCAGCAACCCGGGGGGCCGCTACGAGCAGTACTTC.

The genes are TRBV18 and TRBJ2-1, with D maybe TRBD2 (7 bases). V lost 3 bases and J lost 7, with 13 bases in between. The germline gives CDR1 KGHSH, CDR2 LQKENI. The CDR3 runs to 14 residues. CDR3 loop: CASSPGGGRNEQFF. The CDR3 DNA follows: TGTGCCAGCTCACCGGGGGGGGGCCGGAATGAGCAGTTCTTC.

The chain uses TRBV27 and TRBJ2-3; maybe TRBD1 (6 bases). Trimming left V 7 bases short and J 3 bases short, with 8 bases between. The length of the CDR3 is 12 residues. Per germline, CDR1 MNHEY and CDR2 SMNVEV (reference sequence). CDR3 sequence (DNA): TGTGCCAGCATCGACAGGACAGATACGCAGTATTTT. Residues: CASIDRTDTQYF.

In nucleotides, the CDR3 is TGTGCCAGCTCACTCTATTACGGACAGTCGAACACTGAAGCTTTCTTT. This codes for CASSLYYGQSNTEAFF. The rearrangement uses TRBV18 and TRBJ1-1; D may be TRBD1 (6 bases). The ends were cut back, 4 bases at V and 1 base at J, with 16 bases in the middle. This CDR3 region has 16 residues. Germline assignment: CDR1 KGHSH and CDR2 LQKENI. Supplemented by reference TRBV18 and TRBJ1-1, the full variable domain reads NAGVMQNPRHLVRRRGQEARLRCSPMKGHSHVYWYRQLPEEGLKFMVYLQKENIIDESGMPKERFSAEFPKEGPSILRIQQVVRGDSAAYFCASSLYYGQSNTEAFFGQGTRLTVV.